The 14 T cell receptor beta chains in this list originate from one sample, sequenced in a study of blood T cell repertoires in COVID-19. Measured with immunoSEQ multiplex PCR; TCRdb has only the in-frame clones, and not every one. The sample lists over 300,000 clones, more than 70% occurring once. The sequenced material came from peripheral blood. The origin of the receptors is a man aged 40-50 years with acute or convalescent COVID-19.

The genes are TRBV6-2 or TRBV6-3 and TRBJ2-7; 12 bases are a match to TRBD2. J gave up 2 bases and V 4 bases, and 12 bases lay outside the gene matches. Germline lookup yields CDR1 MNHEY and CDR2 SVGEGT. The CDR3 is made up of 18 amino acids. The CDR3: CASSSLTSGRITAYEQYF. The CDR3 bases are TGTGCCAGCAGTTCCTTGACTAGCGGGAGAATAACTGCCTACGAGCAGTACTTC.

This chain joins TRBV9 and TRBJ1-2; 7 bases fit TRBD1. This CDR3 spans 14 amino acids. The J segment lost 2 bases and the V segment lost 4 bases, leaving 5 bases of the junction unmatched. Germline CDR1 and CDR2: SGDLS and YYNGEE. This CDR3 reads CASSPGTANYGYTF. CDR3 in DNA: TGTGCCAGCAGCCCAGGGACAGCGAACTATGGCTACACCTTC.

Of note for this clone: One end of the junction varies from germline; a read error may be responsible. V usage is TRBV7-7 and J usage is TRBJ2-2, with TRBD2 as a possible D gene (5 bases). Germline V gives CDR1 SSHAT, CDR2 FNYEAQ (reference sequence). This CDR3 is built from 12 residues. This chain's CDR3 is CASSHSAGELFF. CDR3 coding DNA: TGTGCTAGCAGCCATAGCGCTGGGGAGCTGTTTTTT.

This clone was picked up one time. This sequence joins TRBV28 and TRBJ2-1, with D tentatively TRBD1 (5 bases). CDR1 MDHEN and CDR2 SYDVKM come from the germline V gene. The length of the CDR3 is 16 residues. V lost 3 bases to trimming and J lost 0 bases, with 12 bases between them. CDR3 coding DNA: TGTGCCAGCAGTTTGTTGACAGCGAGCTCCTACAATGAGCAGTTCTTC. Protein: CASSLLTASSYNEQFF.

The chain has TRBV5-1 and TRBJ2-7; 9 bases line up with TRBD1. V was pared by 4 bases and J by 4 bases, with 9 bases of the junction left unmatched. CDR1 and CDR2 from the germline V gene are SGHRS and YFSETQ. The CDR3 covers 15 residues. The CDR3 DNA is TGCGCCAGCAGCCCAACCGGGACAGGGTTATACGAGCAGTACTTC. Residues: CASSPTGTGLYEQYF.

The chain joins TRBV19 to TRBJ2-2, with unresolved D. The CDR3 is 14 residues long. Looked up from germline, CDR1 is LNHDA and CDR2 is SQIVND (reference sequence). V was clipped by 3 bases and J by 1 base, with 6 bases between them. This CDR3 is CASSISQNTGELFF. In DNA, the CDR3 is TGTGCCAGTAGTATTAGTCAGAACACCGGGGAGCTGTTTTTT.

The rearrangement uses TRBV7-9 and TRBJ1-6; D may be TRBD1 (5 bases). Germline-derived CDR1 and CDR2 are SEHNR and FQNEAQ (reference sequence). V was cut by 3 bases and J by 7 bases, with 19 bases left in between. The CDR3 sequence is 17 residues long. CDR3 loop: CASSFAGGGVVNSPLHF. The CDR3 DNA reads TGTGCCAGCAGCTTCGCCGGGGGGGGTGTGGTGAATTCACCCCTCCACTTT.

The J gene is TRBJ1-2, the V gene TRBV5-1, with a possible D match to TRBD1 (5 bases). Trimming pared 6 bases from V and 0 bases from J, leaving 15 bases between. The CDR3 sequence is 15 residues long. Germline V gene lookup returns CDR1 SGHRS and CDR2 YFSETQ. Here the CDR3 DNA reads TGCGCCAGCATCCCGGATACAGGAGCTAACTATGGCTACACCTTC. It specifies CASIPDTGANYGYTF.

This chain joins TRBV6-6 and TRBJ2-7; possible D gene TRBD1, 6 bases. Germline V gene sequence: CDR1 MNHNY, CDR2 SVGAGI (reference sequence). The CDR3 length is 16 residues. The V end lost 0 bases, the J end lost 1 base, and 13 bases lay between the germline ends. The CDR3 spells CASSYSPGHLSYEQYF. CDR3 DNA sequence: TGTGCCAGCAGTTACTCCCCGGGACACCTTTCCTACGAGCAGTACTTC.

This chain uses TRBV7-9 with TRBJ1-2; D might be TRBD1 (5 bases). Germline CDR1 SEHNR, CDR2 FQNEAQ (reference sequence). Trimming shortened V by 5 bases and J by 6 bases, and 16 bases separated the two germline ends. This CDR3 is built from 14 residues. This chain's CDR3 is CASSVTGLQHGYTF. The CDR3 DNA follows: TGTGCCAGCAGCGTCACAGGTTTGCAGCATGGCTACACCTTC.

V gene TRBV29-1 combines with J gene TRBJ1-2, with 7 bases that match TRBD1. CDR1 and CDR2 (germline): SQVTM, ANQGSEA. J lost 3 bases, V lost 7 bases, and 2 bases had no gene match. The CDR3 covers 11 residues. The CDR3 coding sequence is TGCAGCGCTGACAGGGACTATGGCTACACCTTC. Its translation is CSADRDYGYTF.

This clone was seen only once. The chain has TRBV30 and TRBJ1-2; 9 bases agree with TRBD1. The CDR3 is 14 amino acids. After removal of 1 base from V and 7 bases from J, the junction contained 7 bases not matched to a gene. CDR1 GTSNPN and CDR2 SVGIG come from the germline V gene (reference sequence). The CDR3 bases are TGTGCCTGGAGTGCGAACAGGGGGCGCGGTGGCTACACCTTC. It specifies CAWSANRGRGGYTF.

This rearrangement joins TRBV25-1 to TRBJ1-6; tentatively, D is TRBD1 (5 bases). Germline V gene lookup returns CDR1 MGHDK and CDR2 SYGVNS. V lost 6 bases to trimming and J lost 10 bases, with 16 bases between them. The CDR3 has 14 amino acids. DNA for the CDR3: TGTGCCAGCAGCGAGACAGTTTCTAGATCACCCCTCCACTTT. Amino acids: CASSETVSRSPLHF.

V is TRBV24-1 and J is TRBJ1-1; the match to TRBD1 covers 8 bases. The ends lost 5 bases at V and 3 bases at J; junction bases unmatched: 19. CDR3 length: 19 residues. Germline V CDR1 and CDR2: KGHDR, SFDVKD. The CDR3 reads CATSGPRQGSFKGYTEAFF. Written as DNA, the CDR3 is TGTGCCACCAGTGGCCCCCGACAGGGGTCGTTTAAGGGTTACACTGAAGCTTTCTTT.